This record looks at one T cell receptor beta chain sequence and its context. No cognate antigen has been identified for it. The DNA ends 3 residues before the CDR3 does, and the rest of the CDR3 is filled in from the germline J gene. Every participant had a single incident cervical HPV16 infection, and prevalent HPV16 infections were excluded. Cervical HPV DNA was detected by MY09/MY11 PCR, and genotyping was performed by dot-blot hybridization. Fifteen mL of heparinized blood were centrifuged, and the buffy coat was aliquoted, frozen at -30°C, then stored at -80°C. QIAGEN kits were used to extract genomic DNA from buffy coat specimens. V and J lose 2 bases and 4 bases, and a span of 12 bases separates them. CDR1 and CDR2, per the germline V gene (reference sequence), are SEHNR and FQNEAQ. Including cysteine and phenylalanine, the CDR3 has 15 amino acids. Part of the CDR3 DNA is given, 36 bases translated from base 1.

The sample comes from a study of T cells in women clearing cervical HPV infection (dated 2018 in TCRdb). Describing the broader study: The cases were approximately 23 women with histologically confirmed HPV16-related CIN3 or worse, and 2 of those women had invasive cancers. Controls were around 23 women whose single incident HPV16 infection cleared within 12 months without precancer or cancer developing. Blood from cases was collected at the visit where the lesion was first found, while blood from controls was collected once the infection could no longer be detected. For cases, the median interval between lesion detection and blood sampling was around 150 days, with an interquartile range of roughly 90 to 200 days. HLA typing was available for only a few women, so HLA type could not be excluded as a confounder. This exploratory proof-of-principle case-control study, nested within the Guanacaste HPV Natural History Study in Costa Rica, compared TCR repertoires among women with different cervical HPV16 outcomes. Cases and controls were matched on year of sample collection and on age within five years. Cases had a median age of approximately 35 years and controls had a median age of around 40, with no significant differences in baseline characteristics. In the parent cohort, some 10,000 women aged 18 or older were enrolled in Guanacaste, Costa Rica, during about 1992 to 1994 and then followed for approximately 7 years. Quality controls consisted of five blinded duplicates per group, for a total of approximately 60 samples made up of roughly 50 participants and ten or so replicates.

The immunoSEQ assay used multiplex PCR to amplify TCR beta CDR3 regions from an average of about 1,200 ng of genomic DNA per sample. To correct primer bias, the assay used a complete synthetic TCR repertoire to set an amplification baseline. The amplicons were sequenced on the Illumina platform. The published analysis was carried out like this. Error correction of the sequences involved clustering with frequency ratios plus a modified nearest-neighbor algorithm, after which the sequences were analyzed in the immunoSEQ Analyzer using IMGT gene definitions. TCR richness and evenness were averaged over 20 rarefaction repeats at each rarefaction depth, excluding samples with fewer sequences than the depth. Wilcoxon rank sum tests with FDR correction were used to compare relative abundances of V, D and J genes between the groups. Blinded duplicates gave an intraclass correlation of around 96% for TCR richness and an average of roughly 82% across some 62 gene segments. Here the immuneACCESS table is served through TCRdb, limited to in-frame sequences with V and J called. Missing clones are a known gap in these copies; in checked studies unresolved V genes cover under half, and the rest lacks a known reason. V and J calls and clone size are given by that table; D and trimming were obtained from the DNA. This sample's table lists about 27,000 clones. The top ten constitute around 21% of the sample.

The investigation overall reported the following: Because T-cell numbers per sample were unknown, differences in richness could reflect varying T-cell content rather than repertoire biology. TRBV6-7 relative abundance was lower in cases than in controls (about 0.099% versus 0.16%; Bonferroni P = 0.0008). By combining richness with V gene abundances, random forest classifiers separated cases from controls with an estimated AUC of about 0.82. TCR repertoire richness was significantly higher in CIN3+ cases than in controls across sequencing depths, while evenness did not differ. The cross-sectional design could not show whether associations preceded infection or resulted from it; effector/memory subsets and HPV-specific T cells were not isolated.

This sequence originates from a woman aged 18 to 75 with a cervical HPV16 infection that either progressed to CIN3+ or cleared (not recorded which). Sequences were obtained from blood buffy coat. The rearrangement combines TRBV7-9 with TRBJ2-1; TRBD2 is a possible D gene, resting on 5 matching bases. The CDR3 amino acid sequence is: CASSLRLAGYNEQFF. The part of the CDR3 DNA that was read is TGTGCCAGCAGCTTACGGCTAGCAGGTTACAATGAG. Full variable domain (CDR3 extended with the reference TRBV7-9 and TRBJ2-1 proteins): DTGVSQNPRHKITKRGQNVTFRCDPISEHNRLYWYRQTLGQGPEFLTYFQNEAQLEKSRLLSDRFSAERPKGSFSTLEIQRTEQGDSAMYLCASSLRLAGYNEQFFGPGTRLTVL.